One T cell receptor beta chain is described in this entry. The sample comes from a study of T cells in Graves' hyperthyroidism and ophthalmopathy. Using RNA transcripts as the source, TCR beta CDR3 regions were amplified. A set of HTBI primers served as the primers for a first-round RT-PCR of the TCR CDR3. TCRdb called the multiplex PCR reads again in MiXCR, with one record for every CDR3 protein. The sample records roughly 570,000 distinct CDR3 sequences, roughly 14% being singletons. V dropped 5 bases and J dropped 5; count of bases not matched to a gene: 6. Germline V gene sequence: CDR1 SEHNR, CDR2 FQNEAQ (reference sequence). The CDR3 totals 14 residues.

This chain uses TRBV7-9 with TRBJ2-1; TRBD2 matches at 7 bases. The sequence was obtained from a woman in her 30s with Graves' hyperthyroidism. The specimen sequenced was blood. CDR3 in amino acids: CASSQREGHNEQFF. The CDR3 DNA follows: TGTGCCAGCAGCCAAAGGGAGGGCCACAATGAGCAGTTCTTC.